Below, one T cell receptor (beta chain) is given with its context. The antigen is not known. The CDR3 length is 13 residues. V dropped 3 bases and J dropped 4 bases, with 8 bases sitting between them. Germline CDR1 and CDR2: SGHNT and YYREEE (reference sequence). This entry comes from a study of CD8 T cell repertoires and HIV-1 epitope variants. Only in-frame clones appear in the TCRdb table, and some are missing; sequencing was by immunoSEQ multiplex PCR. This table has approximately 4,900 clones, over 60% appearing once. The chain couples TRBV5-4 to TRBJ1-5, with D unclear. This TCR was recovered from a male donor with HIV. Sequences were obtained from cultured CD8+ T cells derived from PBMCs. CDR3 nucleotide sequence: TGTGCCAGCAGCTCGGGCTCTAATCAGCCCCAGCATTTT. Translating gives CASSSGSNQPQHF. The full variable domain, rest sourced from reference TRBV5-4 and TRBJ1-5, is ETGVTQSPTHLIKTRGQQVTLRCSSQSGHNTVSWYQQALGQGPQFIFQYYREEENGRGNFPPRFSGLQFPNYSSELNVNALELDDSALYLCASSSGSNQPQHFGDGTRLSIL.